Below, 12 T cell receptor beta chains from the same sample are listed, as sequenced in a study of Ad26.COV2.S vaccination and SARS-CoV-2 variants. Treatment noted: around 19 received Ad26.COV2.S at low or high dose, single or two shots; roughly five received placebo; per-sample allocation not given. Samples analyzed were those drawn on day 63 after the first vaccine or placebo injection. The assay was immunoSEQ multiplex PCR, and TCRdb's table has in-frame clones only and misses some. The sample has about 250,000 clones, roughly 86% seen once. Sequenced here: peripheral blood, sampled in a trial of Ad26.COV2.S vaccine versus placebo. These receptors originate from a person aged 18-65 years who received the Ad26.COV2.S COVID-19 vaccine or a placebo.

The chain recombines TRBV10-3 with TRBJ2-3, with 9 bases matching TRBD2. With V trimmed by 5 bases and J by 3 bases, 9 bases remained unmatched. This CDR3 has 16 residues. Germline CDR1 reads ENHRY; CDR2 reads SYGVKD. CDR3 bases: TGTGCCATCAGTCCCTGGCGGGGGGGTCAAACAGATACGCAGTATTTT. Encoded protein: CAISPWRGGQTDTQYF.

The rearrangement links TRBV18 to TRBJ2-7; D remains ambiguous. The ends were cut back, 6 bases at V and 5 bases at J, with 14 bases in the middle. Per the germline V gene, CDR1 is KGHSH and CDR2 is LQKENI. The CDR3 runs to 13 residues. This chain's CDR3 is CASSPTSGHEQYF. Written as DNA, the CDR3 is TGTGCCAGCTCTCCCACTTCAGGCCACGAGCAGTACTTC. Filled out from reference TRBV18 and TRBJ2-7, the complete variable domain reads NAGVMQNPRHLVRRRGQEARLRCSPMKGHSHVYWYRQLPEEGLKFMVYLQKENIIDESGMPKERFSAEFPKEGPSILRIQQVVRGDSAAYFCASSPTSGHEQYFGPGTRLTVT.

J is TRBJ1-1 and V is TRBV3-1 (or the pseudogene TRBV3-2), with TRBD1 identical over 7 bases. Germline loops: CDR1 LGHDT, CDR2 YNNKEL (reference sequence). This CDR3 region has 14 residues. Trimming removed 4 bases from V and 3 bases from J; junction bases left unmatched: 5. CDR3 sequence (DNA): TGTGCCAGCAGCCGCCGACAGGGTGACACTGAAGCTTTCTTT. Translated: CASSRRQGDTEAFF.

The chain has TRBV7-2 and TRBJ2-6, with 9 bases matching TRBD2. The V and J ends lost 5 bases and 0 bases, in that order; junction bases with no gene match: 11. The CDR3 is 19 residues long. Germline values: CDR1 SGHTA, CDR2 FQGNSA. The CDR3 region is CASSRGGGLGGSGANVLTF. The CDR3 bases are TGTGCCAGCAGCCGCGGGGGGGGACTGGGGGGCTCTGGGGCCAACGTCCTGACTTTC.

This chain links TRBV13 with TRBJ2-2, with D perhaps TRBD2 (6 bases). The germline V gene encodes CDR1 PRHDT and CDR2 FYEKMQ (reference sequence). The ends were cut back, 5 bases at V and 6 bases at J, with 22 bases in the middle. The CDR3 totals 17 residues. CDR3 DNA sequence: TGTGCCAGCAGCCTCCGCAGTGGGGGGAAGATGGCCGGGGAGCTGTTTTTT. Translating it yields CASSLRSGGKMAGELFF.

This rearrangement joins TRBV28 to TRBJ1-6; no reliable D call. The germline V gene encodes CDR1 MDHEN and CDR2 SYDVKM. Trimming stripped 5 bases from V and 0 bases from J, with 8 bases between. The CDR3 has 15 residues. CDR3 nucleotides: TGTGCCAGCAGTGCCGGGAACTCCTATAATTCACCCCTCCACTTT. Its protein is CASSAGNSYNSPLHF.

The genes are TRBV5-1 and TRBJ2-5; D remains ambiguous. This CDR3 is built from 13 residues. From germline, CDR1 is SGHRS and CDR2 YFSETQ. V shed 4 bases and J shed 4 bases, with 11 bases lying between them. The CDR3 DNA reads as TGCGCCAGCAGCCCAATGGAAGGAGAGACCCAGTACTTC. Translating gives CASSPMEGETQYF.

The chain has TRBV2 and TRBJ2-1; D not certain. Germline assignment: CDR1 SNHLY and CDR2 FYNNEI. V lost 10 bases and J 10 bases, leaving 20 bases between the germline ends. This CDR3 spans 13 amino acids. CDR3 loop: CATEAGLDIEQFF. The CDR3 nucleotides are TGTGCCACCGAGGCAGGTCTAGATATAGAGCAGTTCTTC. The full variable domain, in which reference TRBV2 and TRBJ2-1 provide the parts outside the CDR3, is EPEVTQTPSHQVTQMGQEVILRCVPISNHLYFYWYRQILGQKVEFLVSFYNNEISEKSEIFDDQFSVERPDGSNFTLKIRSTKLEDSAMYFCATEAGLDIEQFFGPGTRLTVL.

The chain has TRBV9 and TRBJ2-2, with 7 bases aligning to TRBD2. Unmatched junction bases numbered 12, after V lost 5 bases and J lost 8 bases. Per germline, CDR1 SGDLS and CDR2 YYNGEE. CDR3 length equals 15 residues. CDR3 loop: CASSLGSGAVGELFF. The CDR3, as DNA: TGTGCCAGCAGTCTTGGAAGCGGGGCGGTAGGGGAGCTGTTTTTT. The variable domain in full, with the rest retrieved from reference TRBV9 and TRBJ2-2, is DSGVTQTPKHLITATGQRVTLRCSPRSGDLSVYWYQQSLDQGLQFLIQYYNGEERAKGNILERFSAQQFPDLHSELNLSSLELGDSALYFCASSLGSGAVGELFFGEGSRLTVL.

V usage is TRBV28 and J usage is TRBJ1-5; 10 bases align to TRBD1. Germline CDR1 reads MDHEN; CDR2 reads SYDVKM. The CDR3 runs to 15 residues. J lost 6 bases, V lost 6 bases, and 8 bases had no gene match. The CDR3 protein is CASSWDRGAFQPQHF. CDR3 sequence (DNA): TGTGCCAGCAGCTGGGACAGGGGCGCATTTCAGCCCCAGCATTTT.

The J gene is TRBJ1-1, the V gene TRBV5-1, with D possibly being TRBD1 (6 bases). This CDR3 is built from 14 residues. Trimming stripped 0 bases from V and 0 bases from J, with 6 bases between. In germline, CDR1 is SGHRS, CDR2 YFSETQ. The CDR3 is CASSLEGVNTEAFF. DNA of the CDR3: TGCGCCAGCAGCTTGGAGGGGGTGAACACTGAAGCTTTCTTT.

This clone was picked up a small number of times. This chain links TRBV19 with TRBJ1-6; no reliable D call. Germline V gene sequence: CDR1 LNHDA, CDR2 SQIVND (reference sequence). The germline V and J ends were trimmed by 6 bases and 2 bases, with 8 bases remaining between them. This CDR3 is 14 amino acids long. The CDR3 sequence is CASSGRPYNSPLHF. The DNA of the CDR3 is TGTGCCAGTAGCGGCAGACCCTATAATTCACCCCTCCACTTT.